Listed here are 10 T cell receptor beta chains from one sample, sequenced in a study of cytomegalovirus exposure and HLA in healthy donors (dated by TCRdb to 2016 to 2017). Libraries were built with the immunoSEQ multiplex PCR assay. For the multiplex PCR, a mixture combining 60 forward primers for TCR Vbeta segments and 13 reverse primers for TCR Jbeta segments was used. In TCRdb, the immuneACCESS table is reduced to in-frame sequences with V and J assigned. These tables do not hold every clone; where another copy was compared, an unresolved V gene accounts for under half, and the others remain unexplained. This sample gives over 150,000 clones in total; under 90% of them show up just once. Together, the top ten hold 4.8% of the sample. Sequencing was performed on PBMCs. All receptors come from a man in his late teens or twenties in good health and CMV-seronegative.

The sample holds a few counts of this clone. Germline is not matched at one junction end, which may reflect a read error. The gene calls are TRBV11-2 and TRBJ2-2; D remains ambiguous. CDR1 is SGHAT and CDR2 is FQNNGV in the germline V gene. The CDR3 length is 16 residues. The CDR3 coding sequence is TGTGCCAGCAGCTTAGTCTACAGCCCGAACCCCGGGGAGCTGTTTTTT. This encodes CASSLVYSPNPGELFF.

The V call is TRBV18, the J call TRBJ2-3; 11 nucleotides match TRBD2. The junction had 8 bases not matched to a gene; V was cut back by 3 bases and J by 3 bases. The CDR3 is made up of 17 amino acids. CDR1 is KGHSH and CDR2 is LQKENI in the germline V gene. CDR3 in DNA: TGTGCCAGCTCACCTCCTAGCGGGGGGCGATTGACAGATACGCAGTATTTT. Protein: CASSPPSGGRLTDTQYF.

The genes are TRBV5-6 and TRBJ2-7; 8 bases fit TRBD2. The CDR3 covers 16 residues. Per germline, CDR1 SGHDT and CDR2 YYEEEE. Trimming cost V 4 bases and J 3 bases; bases outside gene matches: 12. The CDR3 bases are TGTGCCAGCAGCCCGACGACCGGGACTAGTCTCTACGAGCAGTACTTC. Encoded protein: CASSPTTGTSLYEQYF. The variable domain in full, with the rest retrieved from reference TRBV5-6 and TRBJ2-7, is DAGVTQSPTHLIKTRGQQVTLRCSPKSGHDTVSWYQQALGQGPQFIFQYYEEEERQRGNFPDRFSGHQFPNYSSELNVNALLLGDSALYLCASSPTTGTSLYEQYFGPGTRLTVT.

The chain employs TRBV19 and TRBJ1-5; TRBD1 agrees at 9 bases. The CDR3 is 15 residues long. V shed 5 bases, J shed 6 bases, and the junction held 8 bases outside the gene matches. Germline CDR1 reads LNHDA; CDR2 reads SQIVND (reference sequence). The CDR3 reads CASSWGDRVTQPQHF. The CDR3 DNA is TGTGCCAGTAGTTGGGGGGACAGGGTAACTCAGCCCCAGCATTTT.

This clone was detected a few times. The V and J genes are TRBV6-5 and TRBJ1-6; D is undetermined. The CDR3 contains 14 residues. The germline gives CDR1 MNHEY, CDR2 SVGAGI. The V and J ends lost 0 bases and 7 bases respectively, with 7 bases between them. This CDR3 is CASSYSIQNSPLHF. DNA of the CDR3: TGTGCCAGCAGTTACTCTATTCAGAATTCACCCCTCCACTTT.

V usage is TRBV2 and J usage is TRBJ1-1; D is unresolved. The CDR3 is made up of 11 amino acids. Trimming pared 6 bases from V and 4 bases from J, leaving 6 bases between. Germline loops: CDR1 SNHLY, CDR2 FYNNEI. The CDR3, as DNA: TGTGCCAGCAGGAGCGGCACTGAAGCTTTCTTT. Translation gives CASRSGTEAFF.

V is TRBV9 and J is TRBJ1-2, with 7 bases identical to TRBD1. The germline CDR1 and CDR2 sequences are SGDLS and YYNGEE. There are 18 residues in the CDR3. After removal of 4 bases from V and 5 bases from J, the junction contained 20 bases not matched to a gene. The CDR3 DNA follows: TGTGCCAGCAGCATAAGAGGGGACAGCGCGGCTAGATCTTATGGCTACACCTTC. Its translation is CASSIRGDSAARSYGYTF.

V gene TRBV6-6 combines with J gene TRBJ1-2; tentative D call: TRBD1 (6 bases). The CDR3 totals 13 residues. V was pared by 6 bases and J by 4 bases, with 12 bases between. Germline loops: CDR1 MNHNY, CDR2 SVGAGI (reference sequence). This CDR3 reads CASSLGQRYGYTF. In nucleotides, the CDR3 is TGTGCCAGCAGCCTAGGACAGCGCTATGGCTACACCTTC.

Concerning this clone: The same CDR3 is also encoded by other DNA sequences in this sample. V is TRBV5-1 and J is TRBJ2-3, with a possible D match to TRBD2 (5 bases). V lost 1 base to trimming and J lost 9 bases, with 18 bases between them. The CDR3 is 15 residues long. Looked up from germline, CDR1 is SGHRS and CDR2 is YFSETQ. Here the CDR3 DNA reads TGCGCCAGCAGCTTGTCGGGGAACTCCGAGCAGACGCAGTATTTT. It yields the protein CASSLSGNSEQTQYF.

This chain's CDR3 is CASSNSPPGGYNEQFF. CDR3 DNA: TGTGCCAGCAGCAACTCCCCTCCGGGAGGCTACAATGAGCAGTTCTTC. The chain recombines TRBV14 with TRBJ2-1, with TRBD2 matching 7 bases. The V gene end was trimmed by 5 bases and the J gene end by 3 bases; junction bases not matched to a gene: 10. The germline CDR1 and CDR2 sequences are SGHDN and FVKESK. The length of the CDR3 is 16 residues.